This T cell receptor (beta chain) was profiled in a study of cytomegalovirus exposure and HLA in healthy donors. PCR used 60 Vbeta primers and 13 Jbeta primers. The protocol was immunoSEQ multiplex PCR, while the TCRdb copy is restricted to in-frame clones and leaves out a portion. The table shows roughly 140,000 clones, with 73% occurring only once. In the case of this clone: Its target is not known.

Study results and caveats: Across donors, presence/absence analyses took sequencing depth to be roughly uniform. Another analysis was done later, and it associated around 17,000 TCR beta sequences with HLA alleles at 0.05 false discovery rate. Among the CMV-associated chains, a few were confirmed in vitro as specific for CMV antigens. Some segments of the V type, notably TRBV6-2 and TRBV6-3, were excluded as indistinguishable.

The length of the CDR3 is 12 residues. CDR1 is LNHDA and CDR2 is SQIVND in the germline V gene (reference sequence). V lost 5 bases to trimming and J lost 4 bases, with 5 bases between them. This sequence originates from a human donor in good health. The sample was PBMCs. V usage is TRBV19 and J usage is TRBJ2-2; D is unclear. CDR3 in amino acids: CASSYSTGELFF. The CDR3 DNA reads TGTGCCAGTAGTTATTCCACCGGGGAGCTGTTTTTT.